A single sample gave rise to the 3 T cell receptor beta chains below, sequenced in a study of Graves' ophthalmopathy and Graves' hyperthyroidism. Transcripts of RNA were the source for amplifying TCR beta CDR3 regions. RT-PCR with HTBI primers came first, then second-round multiplex PCR. TCRdb re-called the multiplex PCR reads with MiXCR, one entry per CDR3 protein. The table lists about 620,000 distinct CDR3 sequences, 22% of them singletons. Sequencing was carried out using peripheral blood. The receptors originated from a woman between 18 and 30 years old with stable Graves' hyperthyroidism. Some clones in this sample may be carry-over from other donors' samples.

The table lists this clonotype with many counts. The chain recombines TRBV12-3 or TRBV12-4 with TRBJ2-2; 9 bases agree with TRBD1. Germline trimming cut 6 bases from V and 5 bases from J; bases unmatched to any gene: 13. CDR3 length: 17 amino acids. The CDR3 reads CASSAVDGQGFTGELFF. CDR3 in DNA: TGTGCCAGCAGCGCAGTCGACGGACAGGGGTTTACCGGGGAGCTGTTTTTT.

This clonotype was picked up many times. The chain couples TRBV6-1 to TRBJ2-7; possibly TRBD2 for D (6 bases). V was trimmed by 8 bases and J by 2 bases, leaving 13 bases between them. CDR3 length: 13 residues. Germline CDR1 MNHNS, CDR2 SASEGT. The CDR3 protein is CASRQDYPYEQYF. Here the CDR3 DNA reads TGTGCCAGCCGCCAGGACTACCCCTACGAGCAGTACTTC.

The table lists this clonotype with many counts. The chain joins TRBV7-3 to TRBJ2-7; D is possibly TRBD1 (5 bases). The CDR3 is made up of 14 amino acids. V shed 0 bases and J shed 3 bases, with 9 bases lying between them. Germline V gives CDR1 SGHTA, CDR2 FQGTGA. The CDR3 nucleotides read TGTGCCAGCAGCTTAACGCGAGACAGCTACGAGCAGTACTTC. This translates into CASSLTRDSYEQYF.